These T cell receptor beta chains were read from a single sample in a study of T cells in Graves' hyperthyroidism and ophthalmopathy. TCRdb itself ran the multiplex PCR reads through MiXCR, one entry per CDR3 protein. This sample carries about 500,000 distinct CDR3 sequences, roughly a sixth of them seen once, and the ten largest clones take around 18%. The sample was blood. The origin of the receptors is a woman between 18 and 30 years old with Graves' hyperthyroidism. Each CDR3 is given with its conserved first and last residue. A D gene is named only where the DNA matches it firmly. The size of a clone is reported for some rows only, either as once, few or many, or as a class for expanded clones.

CDR3 DNA	CDR3 protein	V gene	D gene	CDR3 length	J gene	clone size
TGTGCCAGCAGTTACTCTAATGCGGGGAATGAGCAGTTCTTC	CASSYSNAGNEQFF	TRBV6-5	.	14	TRBJ2-1	.
TGCAGCGTTGCCCGGGGTGAGGCCGGGGAGCTGTTTTTT	CSVARGEAGELFF	TRBV29-1	.	13	TRBJ2-2	many
TGCAGCGTAAGGGACAGGGGTAACACTGAAGCTTTCTTT	CSVRDRGNTEAFF	TRBV29-1	TRBD1	13	TRBJ1-1	.
TGTGCCAGCAGCCGGGATGGGGGGGGCGCGGAAAACATTCAGTACTTC	CASSRDGGGAENIQYF	TRBV7-9	.	16	TRBJ2-4	few
TGTGCCAGCAGCTACGACAGGGCCCGAGGGAGTACGCAGTATTTT	CASSYDRARGSTQYF	TRBV2	TRBD1	15	TRBJ2-3	many
TGTGCCACCAGTCACTATCGGACCTCGAACACCGGGGAGCTGTTTTTT	CATSHYRTSNTGELFF	TRBV24-1	.	16	TRBJ2-2	.
TGCGCCAGCAGCTTGGCACTAGCGGCTAGCACAGATACGCAGTATTTT	CASSLALAASTDTQYF	TRBV5-1	TRBD2	16	TRBJ2-3	few
TGCAGTGCTAGAGACACAGGGACTGGACCTAGGGGTGAGCAGTTCTTC	CSARDTGTGPRGEQFF	TRBV20-1	.	16	TRBJ2-1	many
TGTGCCACTCAGGCCCACTTTGCGAACACCATATATTTT	CATQAHFANTIYF	TRBV24-1	.	13	TRBJ1-3	.
TGTGCCAGCAGCTTCACTAGCGGGGCAACAGATACGCAGTATTTT	CASSFTSGATDTQYF	TRBV7-9	TRBD2	15	TRBJ2-3	many
TGCGCCAGCAGCTTGGGGGCAACCGAAGCTTTCTTT	CASSLGATEAFF	TRBV5-6	.	12	TRBJ1-1	many
TGTGCCTGGAGCCCACTAGCGGGAGCTAGCACAGATACGCGGTATTTT	CAWSPLAGASTDTRYF	TRBV30	TRBD2	16	TRBJ2-3	.
TGTGCCTGGAGTGCCTTGGCGGGATCCTACGAGCAGTACTTC	CAWSALAGSYEQYF	TRBV30	.	14	TRBJ2-7	few
TGTGCCAGCAGCCCGAGGACTAGCGGGTTGGCCACAGATACGCAGTATTTT	CASSPRTSGLATDTQYF	TRBV7-2	TRBD2	17	TRBJ2-3	many
TGTGCCAGCAGCTTCGGACGGACTAATGAAAAACTGTTTTTT	CASSFGRTNEKLFF	TRBV11-2	.	14	TRBJ1-4	many
TGTGCCACCAGTGTGGCAGGGGGGACAGATACGCAGTATTTT	CATSVAGGTDTQYF	TRBV24-1	.	14	TRBJ2-3	.
TGCAGCGTTGTATGGGGGCTGAACACTGAAGCTTTCTTT	CSVVWGLNTEAFF	TRBV29-1	.	13	TRBJ1-1	.
TGTGCCAGCAGCTCGACCGGGACAGGCGAAGAGACCCAGTACTTC	CASSSTGTGEETQYF	TRBV12-3/TRBV12-4	TRBD1	15	TRBJ2-5	many
TGTGCCAGCAGTCCGAGACTAGCGGGCTCCTACGAGCAGTACTTC	CASSPRLAGSYEQYF	TRBV28	TRBD2	15	TRBJ2-7	many
TGTGCCAGCAGCTTGGAAGTAAGCGGACCCTACGAGCAGTACTTC	CASSLEVSGPYEQYF	TRBV5-4	.	15	TRBJ2-7	.
TGCAGTGGGGACAGGGTGAACACTGAAGCTTTCTTT	CSGDRVNTEAFF	TRBV29-1	TRBD1	12	TRBJ1-1	.
TGTGCCAGCAGTTTGTCAACGCGGGAGAGCCCGTTATCCTACAATGAGCAGTTCTTC	CASSLSTRESPLSYNEQFF	TRBV28	TRBD2	19	TRBJ2-1	many
TGTGCCAGCAGTGCCGGGACTACCCCCTACAATGAGCAGTTCTTC	CASSAGTTPYNEQFF	TRBV27	TRBD2	15	TRBJ2-1	many
TGCGCCAGCACGGACGACAGGGGGTGGACCGGGGAGCTGTTTTTT	CASTDDRGWTGELFF	TRBV5-1	TRBD1	15	TRBJ2-2	.
TGTGCCAGCAGCCCGTACTTGCGGGGGGGCCGGGATACGCAGTATTTT	CASSPYLRGGRDTQYF	TRBV7-3	TRBD2	16	TRBJ2-3	many
TGCAGTGCTAGAGCTAGCGGGGGAGACAACACCGGGGAGCTGTTTTTT	CSARASGGDNTGELFF	TRBV20-1	TRBD2	16	TRBJ2-2	many
TGTGCCAGTAGTATCTCGGCGGGGAACCAAGAGACCCAGTACTTC	CASSISAGNQETQYF	TRBV19	.	15	TRBJ2-5	many
TGTGCCAGCAGCTCGGGGACAGGGCCAAATTCACCCCTCCACTTT	CASSSGTGPNSPLHF	TRBV13	TRBD1	15	TRBJ1-6	few
TGCAGCGCGTCATGGACTAGAGACCAGTATTTT	CSASWTRDQYF	TRBV29-1	TRBD2	11	TRBJ2-3	.
TGTGCCAGCAGTTTTCAGGGGGAGAACACTGAAGCTTTCTTT	CASSFQGENTEAFF	TRBV12-3/TRBV12-4	TRBD1	14	TRBJ1-1	few
TGCAGTGCTAGTGGGACAGAAAATTCACCCCTCCACTTT	CSASGTENSPLHF	TRBV20-1	TRBD1	13	TRBJ1-6	few
TGTGCCAGCAGTTCACCTCTTTCGACAGGACAGGGGAACAATCAGCCCCAGCATTTT	CASSSPLSTGQGNNQPQHF	TRBV6-5	TRBD1	19	TRBJ1-5	many
TGTGCCAGCAGCTTAGCAGTAACCCAAGAGACCCAGTACTTC	CASSLAVTQETQYF	TRBV7-2	.	14	TRBJ2-5	many
TGTGCCAGCTCCCCGCTCAGGGCCTACAATGAGCAGTTCTTC	CASSPLRAYNEQFF	TRBV2	.	14	TRBJ2-1	.